The next 24 T cell receptor beta chains were all read from a single sample in a study of post-analysis software for immune sequencing data. Their cognate antigens are unknown. Whole-study findings and limits: Patients had higher frequencies than controls of five TRBV segments, including TRBV5-6, TRBV5-1 and TRBV20-1.

cDNA libraries for TCR beta contained unique molecular identifiers. Each CDR3 protein gets one entry after TCRdb re-called the PCR reads with MiXCR. Found here are about 560,000 distinct CDR3 sequences, 44% of them singletons; the top ten hold about 1.8%. What was sequenced was blood. All receptors derive from a girl between 10 and 17 years old with multiple sclerosis.

This clonotype was seen a few times. The V and J genes are TRBV27 and TRBJ2-1, with a possible D match to TRBD1 (5 bases). CDR1 MNHEY and CDR2 SMNVEV come from the germline V gene (reference sequence). The V gene lost 8 bases and the J gene lost 7 bases, with 12 bases spanning the gap. This CDR3 region has 12 residues. CDR3 protein: CASRWGQNEQFF. In DNA, the CDR3 is TGTGCCAGCCGGTGGGGCCAGAATGAGCAGTTCTTC.

The V and J genes are TRBV4-1 and TRBJ2-7; TRBD1 matches at 9 bases. The CDR3 loop spans 13 amino acids. Germline lookup yields CDR1 MGHRA and CDR2 YSYEKL. V dropped 6 bases and J dropped 3; count of bases not matched to a gene: 3. CDR3 bases: TGCGCCAGCAGGGAGACAGGGGGCTACGAGCAGTACTTC. It specifies CASRETGGYEQYF.

The gene calls are TRBV7-8 and TRBJ2-1; D is undetermined. V was clipped by 3 bases and J by 7 bases, with 10 bases between them. The CDR3 runs to 13 residues. Germline-derived CDR1 and CDR2 are SGHVS and FQNEAQ. CDR3 region: CASSFLPWNEQFF. The CDR3 nucleotides read TGTGCCAGCAGCTTCTTACCTTGGAATGAGCAGTTCTTC.

This clonotype has more than one count but fewer than ten. The V and J genes are TRBV10-3 and TRBJ2-5, with D possibly being TRBD1 or TRBD2 (6 bases each). This CDR3 has 12 residues. Between the trimmed V and J ends, which lost 8 bases and 2 bases, there was a span of 9 bases. Germline V gene data show CDR1 as ENHRY and CDR2 as SYGVKD. DNA of the CDR3: TGTGCCATCGTAGGGGGGCAAGAGACCCAGTACTTC. It yields the protein CAIVGGQETQYF.

The chain has TRBV24-1 and TRBJ1-1, with 7 nucleotides matching TRBD1. The V gene end was trimmed by 9 bases and the J gene end by 6 bases; junction bases not matched to a gene: 6. CDR3 length: 12 amino acids. In germline, CDR1 is KGHDR, CDR2 SFDVKD. CDR3 bases: TGTGCCACCGCAGGGGGAGCATCTGAAGCTTTCTTT. The encoded protein is CATAGGASEAFF.

The rearrangement links TRBV27 to TRBJ1-2, with D possibly matching TRBD1 (5 bases). Germline CDR1 is MNHEY and CDR2 is SMNVEV (reference sequence). This CDR3 has 14 residues. The V and J ends lost 5 bases and 4 bases respectively, with 14 bases between them. CDR3 loop: CASSPGGVGYGYTF. The CDR3 DNA reads TGTGCCAGCAGTCCTGGGGGGGTTGGCTATGGCTACACCTTC.

A few counts support this clonotype. This chain links TRBV4-1 with TRBJ2-5; D ambiguous. Trimming left V 0 bases short and J 0 bases short, with 5 bases between. This CDR3 contains 14 residues. Germline CDR1 is MGHRA and CDR2 is YSYEKL. CDR3 sequence: CASSQEGYQETQYF. CDR3 nucleotides: TGCGCCAGCAGCCAAGAAGGGTACCAAGAGACCCAGTACTTC.

The chain carries TRBV29-1 and TRBJ1-5; 7 bases match TRBD1. This CDR3 spans 14 amino acids. Per germline, CDR1 SQVTM and CDR2 ANQGSEA. V lost 6 bases, J lost 2 bases, and 7 bases stayed unmatched. The CDR3, as DNA: TGCAGCGTGCCGACAGGGCTAGGCAATCAGCCCCAGCATTTT. Its protein product is CSVPTGLGNQPQHF.

In regard to this clonotype: Its ends do not fully match the called genes, so a read error is possible. The genes are TRBV7-9 and TRBJ1-2; 9 bases map to TRBD1. Germline V CDR1 and CDR2: SEHNR, FQNEAQ (reference sequence). The CDR3 is 16 residues long. In DNA form, the CDR3 reads TGTGCCAGCAGCGCCATCCGACAGGGGGAGAGCTATGGCCACACCTTC. The encoded protein is CASSAIRQGESYGHTF.

This clonotype has a handful of counts. The gene calls are TRBV7-2 and TRBJ2-5; no clear D gene. Trimming removed 1 base from V and 5 bases from J, with 11 bases in between. CDR3 length equals 14 residues. The V gene's germline CDR1 is SGHTA and CDR2 FQGNSA. The chain's CDR3 is CASSLGARRETQYF. The CDR3 DNA reads TGTGCCAGCAGCTTAGGGGCACGACGGGAGACCCAGTACTTC.

The gene calls are TRBV4-1 and TRBJ2-1; TRBD2 aligns across 7 bases. The length of the CDR3 is 16 residues. The V and J ends lost 1 base and 4 bases, in that order; junction bases with no gene match: 7. Germline values: CDR1 MGHRA, CDR2 YSYEKL. For the CDR3, the DNA is TGCGCCAGCAGCCAAGGAACGGGACTACTATACAATGAGCAGTTCTTC. Translated, it gives CASSQGTGLLYNEQFF.

This clonotype was detected only a few times. This chain connects TRBV12-3 or TRBV12-4 to TRBJ2-1; 7 bases match TRBD1. The CDR3 extends over 17 amino acids. With V trimmed by 6 bases and J by 4 bases, 15 bases remained unmatched. CDR3 DNA sequence: TGTGCCAGCAGCACACGACAGGGCTACAGGGGATACAATGAGCAGTTCTTC. Amino acids: CASSTRQGYRGYNEQFF.

Remarks on this clonotype: At one end the junction does not follow the germline gene, possibly because of a read error. The rearrangement links TRBV20-1 to TRBJ2-1; D unclear. CDR3 length equals 15 residues. The germline CDR1 and CDR2 sequences are DFQATT and SNEGSKA (reference sequence). CDR3 amino acids: CSAGDYGLGDNEQFF. DNA for the CDR3: TGCAGTGCTGGAGATTATGGCCTAGGTGACAATGAGCAGTTCTTC.

This clonotype was counted a few times. The CDR3 spells CASRDGSASLEQYF. The CDR3 DNA reads as TGTGCCAGCAGGGACGGATCGGCGTCGCTCGAGCAGTACTTC. The chain employs TRBV6-1 and TRBJ2-4; D is unresolved. TRBJ2-7 explains the end of the DNA better; the J call may be wrong. CDR3 length: 14 residues. The germline V gene encodes CDR1 MNHNS and CDR2 SASEGT.

This clonotype was found a few times. The chain recombines TRBV12-5 with TRBJ2-5; D is undetermined. V was pared by 3 bases and J by 2 bases, with 16 bases between. The CDR3 is 16 amino acids. Germline V gene data show CDR1 as LGHNT and CDR2 as FRNRAP. The CDR3 nucleotides read TGTGCTAGTGGTTTCCTTCTTGGTGCAGTTCAAGAGACCCAGTACTTC. It is translated as CASGFLLGAVQETQYF.

The chain joins TRBV29-1 to TRBJ2-1; no clear D gene. The CDR3 runs 15 residues. V gave up 4 bases and J gave up 6 bases, with 19 bases separating them. Germline V gene lookup returns CDR1 SQVTM and CDR2 ANQGSEA. As DNA, the CDR3 is TGCAGCGTTGGGTCGGCAAAGTGGTCAGGCAATGAGCAGTTCTTC. This translates into CSVGSAKWSGNEQFF.

The gene calls are TRBV12-3 or TRBV12-4 and TRBJ2-1; TRBD2 matches 8 bases. Trimming at V came to 3 bases and at J to 0 bases, leaving 10 bases not matched to a gene. CDR3 length equals 18 residues. The CDR3 region has the DNA TGTGCCAGCAGTTTCCCATTAGCGGGACGGAGCTCCTACAATGAGCAGTTCTTC. Protein product: CASSFPLAGRSSYNEQFF.

The genes are TRBV12-3 or TRBV12-4 and TRBJ2-7; TRBD1 is a possible D gene (8 bases). Trimming pared 5 bases from V and 5 bases from J, leaving 19 bases between. This CDR3 spans 15 amino acids. The CDR3: CASSQDREGFNEQYF. CDR3 DNA sequence: TGTGCCAGCAGTCAGGACAGGGAGGGCTTCAACGAGCAGTACTTC.

The chain carries TRBV12-3 or TRBV12-4 and TRBJ2-1; 8 nucleotides align to TRBD2. The CDR3 has 13 amino acids. The junction had 4 bases not matched to a gene; V was cut back by 6 bases and J by 6 bases. CDR3 region: CASRGTRSNEQFF. CDR3 in DNA: TGTGCCAGCAGGGGGACTAGGAGCAATGAGCAGTTCTTC.

This chain connects TRBV10-3 to TRBJ2-5, with D perhaps matching TRBD1 (5 bases). The CDR3 totals 13 residues. V was clipped by 4 bases and J by 3 bases, with 9 bases between them. Germline CDR1 ENHRY, CDR2 SYGVKD. The chain's CDR3 is CAISAQGKETQYF. Written as DNA, the CDR3 is TGTGCCATCAGTGCGCAGGGCAAAGAGACCCAGTACTTC.

The CDR3 reads CASSLEVSSNYGYTF. The CDR3 nucleotides are TGCGCCAGCAGCTTGGAGGTTTCCTCTAACTATGGCTACACCTTC. The chain links TRBV5-1 to TRBJ1-2, with D unresolved. V lost 0 bases and J 0 bases, leaving 9 bases between the germline ends. Per germline, CDR1 SGHRS and CDR2 YFSETQ. CDR3 length equals 15 residues.

The chain is built from TRBV2 and TRBJ2-1, with D possibly being TRBD1 (6 bases). The germline V and J ends were trimmed by 5 bases and 8 bases, with 10 bases remaining between them. The CDR3 length is 12 residues. The V gene's germline CDR1 is SNHLY and CDR2 FYNNEI. CDR3 sequence (DNA): TGTGCCAGCAGTCGTAGGGGGTATGAGCAGTTCTTC. The encoded protein is CASSRRGYEQFF.

V gene TRBV20-1 combines with J gene TRBJ2-1; D possibly corresponds to TRBD1 (7 bases). The germline V and J ends were trimmed by 3 bases and 7 bases, with 13 bases remaining between them. The CDR3 spans 13 residues. Germline V CDR1 and CDR2: DFQATT, SNEGSKA (reference sequence). CDR3 bases: TGCAGTGCTAGTCCGACAGGGAGGAATGAGCAGTTCTTC. Its translation: CSASPTGRNEQFF.

This chain joins TRBV7-9 and TRBJ2-4, with D perhaps being TRBD1 or TRBD2 (5 bases each). With the DNA end fitting TRBJ2-5 better, the J assignment may be wrong. Germline lookup yields CDR1 SEHNR and CDR2 FQNEAQ (reference sequence). This CDR3 contains 15 residues. The CDR3 spells CASSLGLAEGETQYF. CDR3 bases: TGTGCCAGCAGCTTAGGCCTGGCAGAGGGGGAGACCCAGTACTTC.